Listed here is a single TCR beta chain. The antigen is unknown. The sample is drawn from a study of T cells in localized non-small cell lung cancer. Study conclusions and caveats: Exceeding tumor, uninvolved adjacent lung had the highest T cell clonality.

Here immunoSEQ multiplex PCR was the method, and the copy in TCRdb shows in-frame clones only, minus some. The sample includes 30,000 to 45,000 clones, around 85% of them seen just once. Trimming left V 5 bases short and J 5 bases short, with 14 bases between. The germline V gene has CDR1 LNHDA and CDR2 SQIVND (reference sequence). This CDR3 region has 14 residues. This sequence joins TRBV19 and TRBJ2-3; D possibly corresponds to TRBD2 (6 bases). Material: peripheral blood, obtained before any cancer treatment. The clonotype originates from a woman aged 35-70 years with stage I lung adenocarcinoma. The CDR3 loop reads CASSRETAGDTQYF. The CDR3 nucleotides are TGTGCCAGTAGTCGGGAGACGGCGGGAGATACGCAGTATTTT.